This T cell receptor (beta chain) was recorded in a study of T-cell memory formation after mild COVID-19. The table lists this clonotype with a few counts. Its antigen is undetermined. Study results and caveats: Pre-infection memory already had some responding clones, implying cross-reactive memory joined. Day 37-peaking second-wave clones had unconfirmed SARS-CoV-2 specificity. Of the contracting clones, CD4+ ones lay mainly in CM and EM, and CD8+ ones in EMRA. From day 15 to 85, contracting clones were balanced between CD4 and CD8, whereas later expanders leaned toward CD4+.

TCRdb independently ran MiXCR on the 5' RACE reads; one entry per CDR3 protein. The repertoire has 280,000 or so distinct CDR3 sequences, 8% to 9% of them found once; the top ten carry about 20%. This clonotype originated in a man aged 18 to 30 who had mild COVID-19 (a few samples of this study predate the infection). Cell type and time point are not known. The sequencing sample was made of PBMCs or a T cell subset sorted from them (not recorded which).

The DNA of the CDR3 is TGCGCCAGCAGCCAAGGAAACAGGGGCGCGGGTACTGAAGCTTTCTTT. It codes for CASSQGNRGAGTEAFF. The gene calls are TRBV4-1 and TRBJ1-1; TRBD1 matches 7 bases. Germline V gene sequence: CDR1 MGHRA, CDR2 YSYEKL. J gave up 5 bases and V 1 base, and 10 bases lay outside the gene matches. The CDR3 loop spans 16 amino acids.